The present entry profiles one TCR beta chain with its context. This sample is drawn from a study of shared clonotypes between healthy human individuals. Repertoires were generated with immunoSEQ multiplex PCR, while TCRdb's copy carries only in-frame clones and drops some. This repertoire shows approximately 1,000,000 clones, approximately 78% found once; its top ten account for approximately 0.5%. Sequencing was carried out using memory CD4+ T cells from PBMCs. Subset indicated: CD45RA-negative fraction. The clonotype comes from a young man in good health. Some clones in this sample may be carry-over from other donors' samples.

The CDR3 region has the DNA TGTGCCAGCAGTGGTTCAGGGGGCGAGCGAATCCTTTATGGCTACACCTTC. Its translation is CASSGSGGERILYGYTF. The rearrangement links TRBV2 to TRBJ1-2; 8 bases map to TRBD1. The CDR3 runs 17 residues. The germline V gene has CDR1 SNHLY and CDR2 FYNNEI. J gave up 5 bases and V 4 bases, and 15 bases lay outside the gene matches.